The clone carrying this T cell receptor (beta chain) was seen a few times. The data belong to a study of Graves' ophthalmopathy and Graves' hyperthyroidism. RNA transcripts provided the template for amplifying TCR beta CDR3 regions. First-round RT-PCR relied on HTBI primers, and a second-round multiplex PCR came next. TCRdb redid the calling of the multiplex PCR reads with MiXCR, one entry per CDR3 protein. The table shows 500,000 to 600,000 distinct CDR3 sequences, with 39% occurring only once. V was trimmed by 0 bases and J by 1 base, leaving 15 bases between them. The CDR3 runs 17 residues. The clonotype was recovered from an adult man with Graves' hyperthyroidism. The chain carries TRBV12-3 or TRBV12-4 and TRBJ1-1; D remains ambiguous. The specimen sequenced was peripheral blood or thyroid tissue (not recorded which). The chain's CDR3 is CASSLAVGPGTNTEAFF. The CDR3 DNA reads as TGTGCCAGCAGTTTAGCGGTCGGTCCGGGCACGAACACTGAAGCTTTCTTT.